This TCR beta chain was profiled in a study of CD8 T cells in Susac syndrome. Study-level results: That the number of individuals in its TCR sequencing and HLA analysis was relatively small was acknowledged by the study.

The patients serving as multiple sclerosis controls were treatment-naive. They had stable or active relapsing-remitting disease and fulfilled revised McDonald criteria. TEMRA cells were FACS-enriched, unlike CD8+ and CD4+ T cells, which were negatively isolated. Points on this clonotype: Its antigen is unknown.

RNA totalling roughly 0.5 to 1 ug underwent reverse transcription with random hexamers. TCRdb re-analysed the immunoSEQ multiplex PCR reads in MiXCR, keeping a single row per CDR3 protein. In the table there are around 150,000 distinct CDR3 sequences, approximately 95% of which are singletons. Per the germline V gene, CDR1 is DFQATT and CDR2 is SNEGSKA (reference sequence). The CDR3 spans 17 residues. J gave up 6 bases and V 3 bases, and 18 bases lay outside the gene matches. The material sequenced was CD4+ T cells from PBMCs. This TCR came from a human donor with multiple sclerosis. The rearrangement links TRBV20-1 to TRBJ1-2; 8 nucleotides line up with TRBD1. The DNA for the CDR3 is TGCAGTGCTAGCTCTTACCGACCGGGACAGGCCCTTGATGGCTACACCTTC. Translating it yields CSASSYRPGQALDGYTF.